By sample fraction, the clone carrying this TCR beta chain is medium-sized. What it recognizes is unknown. Regarding time point: recipient sample about 28 days before transplant, after cytoreduction. Germline values: CDR1 MRHNA, CDR2 SNTAGT. V was clipped by 6 bases and J by 2 bases, with 7 bases between them. The CDR3 runs to 13 residues. This record belongs to a study of T cell clonotyping in hematopoietic cell transplantation. Study at large: Cytoreduction preceded collection of pretransplant recipient samples. Findings and caveats of the study: Higher Inverse Simpson Index values in graft donor and pretransplant recipient predicted broader posttransplant TCR diversity. After transplant, recipient diversity fell while pathologically expanded clonotypes grew through day 180.

Method: immunoSEQ multiplex PCR; TCRdb's copy keeps in-frame clones and lacks some. The sample shows 45,000 or so clones, about four fifths of them seen only once. The sample here was peripheral blood mononuclear cells, taken before stem cell transplant. This clonotype was obtained from a man aged 60 to 75 with myelodysplastic syndrome. Some clones in this sample may be carry-over from other donors' samples. This rearrangement joins TRBV6-4 to TRBJ2-2, with unresolved D. The CDR3 DNA is TGTGCCAGCAGCCCGACAAACACCGGGGAGCTGTTTTTT. It codes for CASSPTNTGELFF.